This T cell receptor beta chain was identified in a study of shared clonotypes between healthy human individuals. Regarding the study as a whole: Naive subsets generally had larger estimated richness than memory subsets.

The germline gives CDR1 MNHEY, CDR2 SMNVEV (reference sequence). The CDR3 extends over 15 amino acids. V dropped 5 bases and J dropped 6 bases, with 18 bases sitting between them. In this sample, this clone turned up once. Its antigen remains unknown. The naive CD8 population came from CD45RO-negative cells selected for CCR7, without terminally differentiated effector memory CD45RA+ cells. Here immunoSEQ multiplex PCR was the method, and the copy in TCRdb shows in-frame clones only, minus some. The data show nearly 2 million clones, just under 95% seen once. This sequence was found in a man aged 18 to 29 in good health. The chain uses TRBV27 and TRBJ2-3; D could derive from TRBD1 or TRBD2 (5 bases each). Sequences were obtained from naive CD8+ T cells sorted from blood. This CDR3 reads CASSPGTAVFDTQYF. As DNA, the CDR3 is TGTGCCAGCAGTCCAGGGACCGCCGTCTTTGATACGCAGTATTTT.